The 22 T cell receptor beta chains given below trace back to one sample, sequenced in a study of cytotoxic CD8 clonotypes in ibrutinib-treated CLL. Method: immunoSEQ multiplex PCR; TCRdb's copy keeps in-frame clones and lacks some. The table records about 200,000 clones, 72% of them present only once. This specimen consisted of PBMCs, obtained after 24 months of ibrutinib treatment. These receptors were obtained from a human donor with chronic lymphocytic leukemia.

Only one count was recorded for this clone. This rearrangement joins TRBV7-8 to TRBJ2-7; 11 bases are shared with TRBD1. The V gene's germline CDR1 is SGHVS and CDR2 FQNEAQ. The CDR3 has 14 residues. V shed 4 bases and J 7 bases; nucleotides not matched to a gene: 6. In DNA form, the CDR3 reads TGTGCCAGCAGCTCGCGGACAGGGGGCGAAGAGCAGTACTTC. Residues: CASSSRTGGEEQYF.

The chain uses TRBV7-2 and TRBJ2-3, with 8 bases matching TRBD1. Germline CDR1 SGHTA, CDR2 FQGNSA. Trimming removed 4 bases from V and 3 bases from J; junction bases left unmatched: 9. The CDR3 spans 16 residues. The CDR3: CASSSGGRGRTDTQYF. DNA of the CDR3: TGTGCCAGCAGCTCCGGAGGCAGGGGGCGGACAGATACGCAGTATTTT.

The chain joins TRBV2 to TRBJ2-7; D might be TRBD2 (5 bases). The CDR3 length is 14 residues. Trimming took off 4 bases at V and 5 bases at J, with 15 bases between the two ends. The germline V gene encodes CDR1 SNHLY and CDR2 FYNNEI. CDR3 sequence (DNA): TGTGCCAGCAGTGCGGCGGGCGCTTTCCACGAGCAGTACTTC. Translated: CASSAAGAFHEQYF.

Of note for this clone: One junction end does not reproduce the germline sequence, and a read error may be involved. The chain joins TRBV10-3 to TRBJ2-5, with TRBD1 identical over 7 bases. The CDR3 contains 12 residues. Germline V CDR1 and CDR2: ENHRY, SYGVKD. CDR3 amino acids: CASSTGDETQYF. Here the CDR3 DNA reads TGTGCCAGCAGTACAGGGGACGAGACCCAGTACTTC.

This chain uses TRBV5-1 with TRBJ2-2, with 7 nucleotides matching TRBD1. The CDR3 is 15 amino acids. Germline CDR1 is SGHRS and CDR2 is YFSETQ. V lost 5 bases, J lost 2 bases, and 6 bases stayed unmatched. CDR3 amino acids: CASRKTGANTGELFF. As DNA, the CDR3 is TGCGCCAGCAGAAAAACAGGGGCCAACACCGGGGAGCTGTTTTTT.

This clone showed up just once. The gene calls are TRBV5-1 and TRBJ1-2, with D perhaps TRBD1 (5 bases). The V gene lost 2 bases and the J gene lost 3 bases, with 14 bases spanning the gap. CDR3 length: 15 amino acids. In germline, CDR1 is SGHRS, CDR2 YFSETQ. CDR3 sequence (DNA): TGCGCCAGCAGCTTCGAAGGGGCCGCGGACTATGGCTACACCTTC. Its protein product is CASSFEGAADYGYTF.

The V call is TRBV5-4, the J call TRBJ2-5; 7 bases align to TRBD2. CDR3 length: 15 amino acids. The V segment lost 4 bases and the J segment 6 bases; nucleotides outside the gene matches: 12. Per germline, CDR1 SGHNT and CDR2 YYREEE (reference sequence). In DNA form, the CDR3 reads TGTGCCAGCAGCCCTACCGGGGAGGGCTCGAAGACCCAGTACTTC. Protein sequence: CASSPTGEGSKTQYF.

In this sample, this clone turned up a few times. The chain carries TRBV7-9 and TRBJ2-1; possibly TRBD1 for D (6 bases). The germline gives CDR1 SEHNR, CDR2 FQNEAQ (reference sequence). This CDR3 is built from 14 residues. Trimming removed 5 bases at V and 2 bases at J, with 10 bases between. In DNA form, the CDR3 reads TGTGCCAGCAGCAACAGGGACGCCTACAATGAGCAGTTCTTC. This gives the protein CASSNRDAYNEQFF. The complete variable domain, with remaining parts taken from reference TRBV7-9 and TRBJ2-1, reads DTGVSQNPRHKITKRGQNVTFRCDPISEHNRLYWYRQTLGQGPEFLTYFQNEAQLEKSRLLSDRFSAERPKGSFSTLEIQRTEQGDSAMYLCASSNRDAYNEQFFGPGTRLTVL.

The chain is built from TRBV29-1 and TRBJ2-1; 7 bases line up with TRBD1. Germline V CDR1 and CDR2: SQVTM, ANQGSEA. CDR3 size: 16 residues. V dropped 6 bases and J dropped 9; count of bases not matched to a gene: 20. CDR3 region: CSVIGQVRPSVPEQFF. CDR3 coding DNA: TGCAGCGTGATAGGACAGGTTCGCCCTTCTGTTCCTGAGCAGTTCTTC.

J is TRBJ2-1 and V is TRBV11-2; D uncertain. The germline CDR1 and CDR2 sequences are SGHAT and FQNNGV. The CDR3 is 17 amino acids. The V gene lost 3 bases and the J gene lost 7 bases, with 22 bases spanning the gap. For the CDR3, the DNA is TGTGCCAGCAGCTTTAATCGCGGAGCTAACATAGGGAATGAGCAGTTCTTC. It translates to CASSFNRGANIGNEQFF. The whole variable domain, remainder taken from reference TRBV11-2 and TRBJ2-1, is EAGVAQSPRYKIIEKRQSVAFWCNPISGHATLYWYQQILGQGPKLLIQFQNNGVVDDSQLPKDRFSAERLKGVDSTLKIQPAKLEDSAVYLCASSFNRGANIGNEQFFGPGTRLTVL.

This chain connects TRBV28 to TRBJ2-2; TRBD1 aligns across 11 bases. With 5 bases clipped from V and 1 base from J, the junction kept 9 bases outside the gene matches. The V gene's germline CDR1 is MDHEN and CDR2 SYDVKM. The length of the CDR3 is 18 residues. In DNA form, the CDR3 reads TGTGCCAGCAGTATCTCAGGACAGGGGGCAGGGAACACCGGGGAGCTGTTTTTT. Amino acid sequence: CASSISGQGAGNTGELFF.

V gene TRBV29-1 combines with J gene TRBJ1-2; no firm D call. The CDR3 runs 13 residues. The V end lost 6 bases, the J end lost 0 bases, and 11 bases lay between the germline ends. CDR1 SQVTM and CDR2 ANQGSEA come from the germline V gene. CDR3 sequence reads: CSVPDGTNYGYTF. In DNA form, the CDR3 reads TGCAGCGTCCCGGACGGGACTAACTATGGCTACACCTTC.

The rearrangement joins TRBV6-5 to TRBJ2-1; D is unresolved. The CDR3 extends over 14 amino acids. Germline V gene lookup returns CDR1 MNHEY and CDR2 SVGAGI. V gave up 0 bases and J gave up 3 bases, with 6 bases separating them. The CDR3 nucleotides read TGTGCCAGCAGTTACTCGTTGGGCTACAATGAGCAGTTCTTC. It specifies CASSYSLGYNEQFF.

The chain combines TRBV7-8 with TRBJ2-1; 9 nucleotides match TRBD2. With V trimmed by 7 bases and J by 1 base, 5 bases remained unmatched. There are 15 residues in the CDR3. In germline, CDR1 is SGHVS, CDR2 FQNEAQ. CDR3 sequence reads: CASTRAGGSYNEQFF. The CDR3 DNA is TGTGCCAGCACCCGAGCGGGGGGTTCCTACAATGAGCAGTTCTTC.

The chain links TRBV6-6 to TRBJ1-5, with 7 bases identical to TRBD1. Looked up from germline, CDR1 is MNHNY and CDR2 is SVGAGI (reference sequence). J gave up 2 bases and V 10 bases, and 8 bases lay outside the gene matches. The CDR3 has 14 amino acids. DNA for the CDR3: TGTGCCACGGAGGGGGCCGGGGGCAATCAGCCCCAGCATTTT. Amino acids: CATEGAGGNQPQHF.

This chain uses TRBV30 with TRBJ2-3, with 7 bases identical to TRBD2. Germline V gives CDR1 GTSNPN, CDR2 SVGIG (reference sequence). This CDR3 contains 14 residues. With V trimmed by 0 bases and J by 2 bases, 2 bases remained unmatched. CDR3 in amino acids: CAWSVGGNTDTQYF. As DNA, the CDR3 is TGTGCCTGGAGTGTGGGGGGGAACACAGATACGCAGTATTTT.

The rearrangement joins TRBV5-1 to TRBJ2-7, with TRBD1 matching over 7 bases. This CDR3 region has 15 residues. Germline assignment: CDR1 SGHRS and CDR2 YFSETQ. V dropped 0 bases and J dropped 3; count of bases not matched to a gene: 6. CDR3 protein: CASSLVSGQIYEQYF. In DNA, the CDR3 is TGCGCCAGCAGCTTGGTATCGGGACAGATCTACGAGCAGTACTTC.

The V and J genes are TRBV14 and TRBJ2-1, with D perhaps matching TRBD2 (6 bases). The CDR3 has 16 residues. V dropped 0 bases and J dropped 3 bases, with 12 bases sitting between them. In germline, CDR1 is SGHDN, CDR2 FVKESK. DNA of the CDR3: TGTGCCAGCAGCCAAGATCGACTAGACGGCTACAATGAGCAGTTCTTC. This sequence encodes CASSQDRLDGYNEQFF.

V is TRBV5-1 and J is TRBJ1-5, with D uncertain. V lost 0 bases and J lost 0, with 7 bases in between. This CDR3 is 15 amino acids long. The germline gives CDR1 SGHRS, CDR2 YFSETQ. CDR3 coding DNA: TGCGCCAGCAGCTTGGCCGGATATAGCAATCAGCCCCAGCATTTT. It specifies CASSLAGYSNQPQHF.

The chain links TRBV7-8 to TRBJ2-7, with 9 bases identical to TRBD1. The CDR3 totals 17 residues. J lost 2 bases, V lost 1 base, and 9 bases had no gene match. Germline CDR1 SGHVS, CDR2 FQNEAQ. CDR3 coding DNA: TGTGCCAGCAGCTTAGAGGTTGGGACAGGGAACACCTACGAGCAGTACTTC. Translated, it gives CASSLEVGTGNTYEQYF.

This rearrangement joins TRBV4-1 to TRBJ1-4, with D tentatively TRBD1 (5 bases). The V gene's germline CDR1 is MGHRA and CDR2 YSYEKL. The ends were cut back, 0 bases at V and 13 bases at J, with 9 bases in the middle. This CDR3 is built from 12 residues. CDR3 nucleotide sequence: TGCGCCAGCAGCCAAGATCCGGGGGGACTGTTTTTT. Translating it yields CASSQDPGGLFF.

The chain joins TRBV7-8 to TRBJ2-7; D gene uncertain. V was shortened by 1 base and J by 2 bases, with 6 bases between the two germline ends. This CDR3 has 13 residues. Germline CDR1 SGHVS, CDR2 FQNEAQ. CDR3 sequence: CASSLGVTYEQYF. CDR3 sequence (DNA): TGTGCCAGCAGCTTAGGGGTCACCTACGAGCAGTACTTC.